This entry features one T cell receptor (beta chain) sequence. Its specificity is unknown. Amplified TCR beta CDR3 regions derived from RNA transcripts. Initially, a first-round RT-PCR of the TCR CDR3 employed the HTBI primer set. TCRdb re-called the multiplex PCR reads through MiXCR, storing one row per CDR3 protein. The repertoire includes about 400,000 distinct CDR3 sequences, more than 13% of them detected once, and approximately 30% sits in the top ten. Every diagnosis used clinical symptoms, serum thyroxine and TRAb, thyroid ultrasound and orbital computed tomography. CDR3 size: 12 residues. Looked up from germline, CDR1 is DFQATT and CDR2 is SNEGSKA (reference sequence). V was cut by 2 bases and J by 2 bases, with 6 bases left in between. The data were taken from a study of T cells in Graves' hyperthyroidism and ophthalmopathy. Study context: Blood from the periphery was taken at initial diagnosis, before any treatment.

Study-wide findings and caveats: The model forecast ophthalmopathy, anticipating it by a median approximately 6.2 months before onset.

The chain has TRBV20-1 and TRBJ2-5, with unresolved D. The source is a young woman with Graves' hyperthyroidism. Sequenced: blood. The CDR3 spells CSARWQQETQYF. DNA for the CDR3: TGCAGTGCTAGATGGCAACAAGAGACCCAGTACTTC.